The 11 T cell receptor beta chains below all came from one sample that was sequenced in a study of blood T cell repertoires in COVID-19. Here immunoSEQ multiplex PCR was the method, and the copy in TCRdb shows in-frame clones only, minus some. The sample yields 150,000 to 200,000 clones, around 74% seen once. Sequencing input: peripheral blood. The origin of the receptors is a man between 65 and 85 years old with acute or convalescent COVID-19.

This chain links TRBV18 with TRBJ2-5; TRBD2 is a possible D gene (5 bases). Germline-derived CDR1 and CDR2 are KGHSH and LQKENI. This CDR3 is built from 13 residues. V was trimmed by 7 bases and J by 1 base, leaving 10 bases between them. The CDR3 loop is CASFRDIQETQYF. The CDR3 DNA is TGTGCCAGCTTCCGGGATATCCAAGAGACCCAGTACTTC.

The chain combines TRBV5-4 with TRBJ1-1; 10 nucleotides match TRBD1. Germline V CDR1 and CDR2: SGHNT, YYREEE (reference sequence). The ends lost 7 bases at V and 3 bases at J; junction bases unmatched: 3. This CDR3 is 13 amino acids long. The CDR3 spells CASGGTGDTEAFF. CDR3 nucleotides: TGTGCCAGCGGGGGGACAGGGGACACTGAAGCTTTCTTT.

This clone occurred a few times. V gene TRBV19 combines with J gene TRBJ1-2, with a possible D match to TRBD1 (6 bases). Germline-derived CDR1 and CDR2 are LNHDA and SQIVND (reference sequence). V was trimmed by 3 bases and J by 7 bases, leaving 15 bases between them. The CDR3 spans 14 residues. CDR3 amino acids: CASSIQQGSRGYTF. CDR3 nucleotides: TGTGCCAGTAGTATCCAACAGGGTAGCCGTGGCTACACCTTC.

The chain couples TRBV9 to TRBJ1-3; 7 nucleotides align to TRBD1. Germline assignment: CDR1 SGDLS and CDR2 YYNGEE. This CDR3 contains 14 residues. Trimming at V came to 3 bases and at J to 3 bases, leaving 3 bases not matched to a gene. This CDR3 reads CASSDRGFGNTIYF. The CDR3 DNA reads TGTGCCAGCAGCGACAGGGGATTTGGAAACACCATATATTTT.

The rearrangement joins TRBV19 to TRBJ1-5; 7 bases agree with TRBD1. CDR1 is LNHDA and CDR2 is SQIVND in the germline V gene (reference sequence). CDR3 size: 12 residues. With 6 bases clipped from V and 7 bases from J, the junction kept 3 bases outside the gene matches. CDR3 amino acids: CASRRGQQPQHF. In DNA, the CDR3 is TGTGCCAGTAGGAGGGGGCAGCAGCCCCAGCATTTT.

J is TRBJ1-2 and V is TRBV28; 10 bases are shared with TRBD1. The V gene's germline CDR1 is MDHEN and CDR2 SYDVKM. This CDR3 is 14 amino acids long. V trimming: 6 bases; J trimming: 7 bases; junction bases outside the gene matches: 8. The chain's CDR3 is CASSPGGTGVGYTF. The CDR3 bases are TGTGCCAGCAGCCCAGGGGGGACAGGGGTTGGCTACACCTTC.

The chain recombines TRBV19 with TRBJ1-1; TRBD1 is a possible D gene (6 bases). V gave up 4 bases and J gave up 1 base, with 16 bases separating them. Germline assignment: CDR1 LNHDA and CDR2 SQIVND (reference sequence). The CDR3 totals 16 residues. The CDR3 DNA follows: TGTGCCAGTAGTACTCCCTATACAGGGCGGAACACTGAAGCTTTCTTT. This encodes CASSTPYTGRNTEAFF.

V and J are TRBV4-1 and TRBJ2-7; 9 bases line up with TRBD1. Germline V CDR1 and CDR2: MGHRA, YSYEKL. The CDR3 is 15 amino acids. V lost 0 bases, J lost 4 bases, and 4 bases stayed unmatched. This chain's CDR3 is CASSQEPGQGYEQYF. Here the CDR3 DNA reads TGCGCCAGCAGCCAAGAACCGGGACAGGGTTACGAGCAGTACTTC.

CDR3 amino acids: CASSIEVGLGYTF. The CDR3 region has the DNA TGTGCCAGTAGTATAGAAGTCGGACTTGGCTACACCTTC. This chain uses TRBV19 with TRBJ1-2; D unclear. From germline, CDR1 is LNHDA and CDR2 SQIVND (reference sequence). V dropped 0 bases and J dropped 7 bases, with 9 bases sitting between them. The CDR3 sequence is 13 residues long.

This clone was recorded a few times. The chain carries TRBV27 and TRBJ2-3; D perhaps matches TRBD2 (6 bases). The V gene's germline CDR1 is MNHEY and CDR2 SMNVEV (reference sequence). The V gene lost 5 bases and the J gene lost 4 bases, with 13 bases spanning the gap. This CDR3 is built from 14 residues. In DNA form, the CDR3 reads TGTGCCAGCAGTCAGGACTACCGCCCAGATACGCAGTATTTT. This gives the protein CASSQDYRPDTQYF.

The gene calls are TRBV12-3 or TRBV12-4 and TRBJ1-4; 8 bases agree with TRBD1. The CDR3 totals 13 residues. V shed 10 bases, J shed 5 bases, and the junction held 6 bases outside the gene matches. The CDR3 region has the DNA TGTGCCACTGGGGACAGGAGAAATGAAAAACTGTTTTTT. The encoded protein is CATGDRRNEKLFF.